This T cell receptor (beta chain) was documented in a study of cytomegalovirus exposure and HLA in healthy donors. Findings and limits, study-wide: In an earlier analysis, productive rearrangement rates for most beta V segments clustered near 87% or 30%. A cluster of highly shared sequence variants was likely a sequencing artifact.

Worth noting for this clone: Its matching antigen is unknown.

Germline V gene data show CDR1 as LNHNV and CDR2 as YYDKDF (reference sequence). V lost 0 bases and J lost 5; bases outside the gene matches: 11. The CDR3 runs to 17 residues. This PCR relied on a set of 60 Vbeta primers and 13 Jbeta primers. The method was immunoSEQ multiplex PCR; TCRdb's version includes in-frame clones alone and lacks a portion of them. The sample contains over 150,000 clones, 75% to 90% of which appear only once. The specimen was PBMCs. The chain couples TRBV15 to TRBJ2-5; 8 nucleotides agree with TRBD2. The TCR was taken from a boy younger than 10 in good health and CMV-seronegative. CDR3 loop: CATSRDPSGGIMETQYF. CDR3 DNA sequence: TGTGCCACCAGCAGAGATCCTTCGGGGGGGATAATGGAGACCCAGTACTTC. The variable domain in full, completed from reference TRBV15 and TRBJ2-5, reads DAMVIQNPRYQVTQFGKPVTLSCSQTLNHNVMYWYQQKSSQAPKLLFHYYDKDFNNEADTPDNFQSRRPNTSFCFLDIRSPGLGDTAMYLCATSRDPSGGIMETQYFGPGTRLLVL.